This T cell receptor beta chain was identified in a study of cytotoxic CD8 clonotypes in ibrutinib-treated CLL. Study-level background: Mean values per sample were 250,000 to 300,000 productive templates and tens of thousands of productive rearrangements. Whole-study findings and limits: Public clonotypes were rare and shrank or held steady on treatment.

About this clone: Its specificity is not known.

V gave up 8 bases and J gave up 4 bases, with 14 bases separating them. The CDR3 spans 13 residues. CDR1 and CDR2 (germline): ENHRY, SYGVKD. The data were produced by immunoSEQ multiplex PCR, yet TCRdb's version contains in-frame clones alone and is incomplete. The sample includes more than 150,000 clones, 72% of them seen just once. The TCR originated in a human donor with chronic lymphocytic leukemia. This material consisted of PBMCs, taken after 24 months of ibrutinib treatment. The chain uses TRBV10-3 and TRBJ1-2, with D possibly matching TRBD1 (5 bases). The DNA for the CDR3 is TGTGCCATCGAGAAGGGGTCCGCCTATGGCTACACCTTC. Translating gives CAIEKGSAYGYTF.